A single sample gave rise to the 23 T cell receptor beta chains below, sequenced in a study of liver allograft versus peripheral blood T cells. Study details: In transplanted livers, T cell receptor repertoires were compared with those found in the recipients' peripheral blood.

TCRdb re-called the reads through MiXCR, storing one row per CDR3 protein. The sample shows 7,000 to 9,500 distinct CDR3 sequences, roughly 15% of them seen only once. Receptors originate from a human patient who had a liver transplant. Some T cells may trace back to the graft donor.

This clonotype was seen a few times. The chain combines TRBV19 with TRBJ2-5; possibly TRBD2 for D (6 bases). V dropped 5 bases and J dropped 7 bases, with 14 bases sitting between them. Germline-derived CDR1 and CDR2 are LNHDA and SQIVND (reference sequence). The CDR3 is 13 amino acids. CDR3 in DNA: TGTGCCAGTAGTGCTGGAGGGGTGGGGACCCAGTACTTC. Protein product: CASSAGGVGTQYF.

Turning to this clonotype: A much larger clonotype is one base distant, so this may be a read error. This chain links TRBV6-6 with TRBJ1-2; no clear D. Trimming shortened V by 6 bases and J by 4 bases, and 21 bases separated the two germline ends. The germline V gene encodes CDR1 MNHNY and CDR2 SVGAGI (reference sequence). CDR3 length: 16 amino acids. The CDR3 protein is CASRISQPSWVYGYTF. The CDR3 DNA follows: TGTGCCAGCAGAATTAGTCAGCCCTCATGGGTCTATGGCTACACCTTC.

V and J are TRBV28 and TRBJ2-1; tentatively, D is TRBD1 or TRBD2 (6 bases each). The V and J ends lost 3 bases and 8 bases respectively, with 11 bases between them. The V gene's germline CDR1 is MDHEN and CDR2 SYDVKM. This CDR3 region has 13 residues. DNA for the CDR3: TGTGCCAGCAGTTTGAGGGGGAGGTATGAGCAGTTCTTC. Translated: CASSLRGRYEQFF.

This clonotype has at least ten counts. The V gene is TRBV20-1, the J gene TRBJ2-3; D is perhaps TRBD1 (5 bases). This CDR3 contains 15 residues. V shed 3 bases and J shed 1 base, with 14 bases lying between them. Germline CDR1 DFQATT, CDR2 SNEGSKA (reference sequence). The CDR3 loop reads CSASQRQTGTDTQYF. For the CDR3, the DNA is TGCAGTGCTAGTCAACGTCAGACAGGCACAGATACGCAGTATTTT.

By frequency in the sample, this clonotype is medium-sized. CDR3 DNA sequence: TGTGCCAGCAGTTTAGCTGGACAGATATCCTACGAGCAGTACTTC. Encoded protein: CASSLAGQISYEQYF. The rearrangement uses TRBV6-6 and TRBJ2-7, with D possibly matching TRBD1 (6 bases). CDR3 length: 15 amino acids. V was clipped by 4 bases and J by 1 base, with 14 bases between them. Germline loops: CDR1 MNHNY, CDR2 SVGAGI (reference sequence).

The V call is TRBV19, the J call TRBJ1-5, with 9 bases aligning to TRBD1. Germline V gene lookup returns CDR1 LNHDA and CDR2 SQIVND (reference sequence). The CDR3 spans 14 residues. Unmatched junction bases numbered 5, after V lost 5 bases and J lost 6 bases. CDR3 in amino acids: CASSGPDRGQPQHF. CDR3 DNA: TGTGCCAGTAGTGGCCCGGACAGGGGTCAGCCCCAGCATTTT. Full variable domain (missing parts from reference TRBV19 and TRBJ1-5): DGGITQSPKYLFRKEGQNVTLSCEQNLNHDAMYWYRQDPGQGLRLIYYSQIVNDFQKGDIAEGYSVSREKKESFPLTVTSAQKNPTAFYLCASSGPDRGQPQHFGDGTRLSIL.

V gene TRBV12-3 or TRBV12-4 combines with J gene TRBJ1-3; 7 bases match TRBD1. CDR3 length: 15 amino acids. V lost 5 bases to trimming and J lost 2 bases; unmatched junction nucleotides: 6. This CDR3 is CASSIQGGAGNTIYF. The CDR3 nucleotides are TGTGCCAGCAGTATCCAGGGGGGCGCTGGAAACACCATATATTTT.

The genes are TRBV19 and TRBJ1-1, with D maybe TRBD1 (5 bases). V shed 1 base and J shed 4 bases, with 7 bases lying between them. Germline-derived CDR1 and CDR2 are LNHDA and SQIVND (reference sequence). The CDR3 consists of 13 residues. The CDR3 loop reads CASSIARGTEAFF. CDR3 nucleotide sequence: TGTGCCAGTAGTATAGCGAGGGGCACTGAAGCTTTCTTT.

This clonotype was observed many times. The chain joins TRBV30 to TRBJ2-3; D possibly corresponds to TRBD2 (6 bases). V lost 3 bases and J 4 bases, leaving 17 bases between the germline ends. Germline V lookup: CDR1 GTSNPN, CDR2 SVGIG (reference sequence). The CDR3 is 15 amino acids. The CDR3 coding sequence is TGTGCCTGGAGCGCTTGGGACTCGCGCTCAGATACGCAGTATTTT. Residues: CAWSAWDSRSDTQYF.

This clonotype was picked up a small number of times. J is TRBJ1-4 and V is TRBV3-1, with a weak D call TRBD1 (6 bases). The germline CDR1 and CDR2 sequences are LGHDT and YNNKEL (reference sequence). The length of the CDR3 is 15 residues. V lost 4 bases and J lost 0, with 9 bases in between. Here the CDR3 DNA reads TGTGCCAGCAGCCCGACAGGTGCAACTAATGAAAAACTGTTTTTT. Its protein product is CASSPTGATNEKLFF.

This clonotype is labeled as medium-sized. The J gene is TRBJ2-1, the V gene TRBV6-2 or TRBV6-3, with D possibly TRBD2 on 5 matching bases. The germline V gene has CDR1 MNHEY and CDR2 SVGEGT. The CDR3 length is 13 residues. Trimming pared 3 bases from V and 9 bases from J, leaving 12 bases between. CDR3 amino acids: CASSYSERGEQFF. In nucleotides, the CDR3 is TGTGCCAGCAGTTATAGTGAACGGGGTGAGCAGTTCTTC.

By proportion, this clonotype is medium-sized. V and J are TRBV28 and TRBJ2-1; TRBD2 might be the D (6 bases). CDR1 and CDR2 from the germline V gene are MDHEN and SYDVKM. Trimming shortened V by 8 bases and J by 0 bases, and 8 bases separated the two germline ends. This CDR3 contains 13 residues. The CDR3 region is CASRGNSYNEQFF. In DNA, the CDR3 is TGTGCCAGCCGCGGGAACTCCTACAATGAGCAGTTCTTC.

The chain recombines TRBV7-3 with TRBJ2-5; D remains ambiguous. The CDR3 has 14 residues. In germline, CDR1 is SGHTA, CDR2 FQGTGA. V lost 5 bases and J lost 4, with 14 bases in between. The CDR3 bases are TGTGCCAGCAGCACCGGACCCACACGAGAGACCCAGTACTTC. The encoded protein is CASSTGPTRETQYF.

J is TRBJ1-5 and V is TRBV25-1; 8 bases align to TRBD1. CDR3 length: 14 residues. Germline trimming cut 4 bases from V and 2 bases from J; bases unmatched to any gene: 1. Germline CDR1 and CDR2: MGHDK and SYGVNS. This chain's CDR3 is CASSATGGNQPQHF. The DNA of the CDR3 is TGTGCCAGCAGTGCGACAGGGGGCAATCAGCCCCAGCATTTT.

This clonotype was seen ten or more times. The rearrangement uses TRBV6-5 and TRBJ1-1; the match to TRBD1 covers 7 bases. The CDR3 loop spans 14 amino acids. The V gene's germline CDR1 is MNHEY and CDR2 SVGAGI. J gave up 1 base and V 6 bases, and 5 bases lay outside the gene matches. The CDR3 protein is CASSRTGQNTEAFF. Here the CDR3 DNA reads TGTGCCAGCAGCCGGACAGGCCAGAACACTGAAGCTTTCTTT.

This clonotype was seen a handful of times. J is TRBJ2-5 and V is TRBV24-1; D not certain. From germline, CDR1 is KGHDR and CDR2 SFDVKD. The V end was cut by 1 base, the J end by 4 bases, with 3 bases between. The CDR3 runs to 12 residues. This chain's CDR3 is CATSDFGETQYF. DNA of the CDR3: TGTGCCACCAGTGATTTCGGAGAGACCCAGTACTTC.

There are a few counts of this clonotype. V gene TRBV7-3 combines with J gene TRBJ1-2; D gene unclear. Germline-derived CDR1 and CDR2 are SGHTA and FQGTGA. This CDR3 is 14 amino acids long. V was cut by 1 base and J by 4 bases, with 10 bases left in between. DNA of the CDR3: TGTGCCAGCAGCTTAAACCCCGCGGGCTATGGCTACACCTTC. This gives the protein CASSLNPAGYGYTF.

CDR3 DNA sequence: TGCAGTGCTAGAGGTACAACGTCTAGCACAGATACGCAGTATTTT. Amino acids: CSARGTTSSTDTQYF. The V call is TRBV20-1, the J call TRBJ2-3; D unclear. The V and J ends lost 1 base and 0 bases respectively, with 11 bases between them. The length of the CDR3 is 15 residues. Germline lookup yields CDR1 DFQATT and CDR2 SNEGSKA (reference sequence).

The table lists this clonotype with a count of one. V usage is TRBV20-1 and J usage is TRBJ2-4, with TRBD1 identical over 11 bases. V dropped 0 bases and J dropped 4; count of bases not matched to a gene: 5. CDR1 is DFQATT, CDR2 SNEGSKA, per germline (reference sequence). This CDR3 comprises 16 residues. The CDR3 DNA reads as TGCAGTGCTAGAGATCTTGGACAGGGGGCGAAAAACATTCAGTACTTC. Its translation is CSARDLGQGAKNIQYF.

This clonotype was observed at least ten times. This chain links TRBV18 with TRBJ2-5; 7 bases fit TRBD2. The junction had 5 bases not matched to a gene; V was cut back by 4 bases and J by 0 bases. The CDR3 extends over 15 amino acids. Germline CDR1 is KGHSH and CDR2 is LQKENI. The CDR3 reads CASSLLAGDQETQYF. In DNA, the CDR3 is TGTGCCAGCTCACTGCTCGCGGGGGACCAAGAGACCCAGTACTTC.

In this sample, this clonotype is medium-sized. This sequence joins TRBV30 and TRBJ1-2; TRBD1 matches 7 bases. Germline V gives CDR1 GTSNPN, CDR2 SVGIG (reference sequence). This CDR3 contains 14 residues. V gave up 3 bases and J gave up 0 bases; unmatched junction bases: 4. Here the CDR3 reads CAWRRDRANYGYTF. DNA of the CDR3: TGTGCCTGGAGGAGGGACAGAGCTAACTATGGCTACACCTTC.

The rearrangement joins TRBV6-6 to TRBJ1-1; possibly TRBD1 for D (5 bases). There are 15 residues in the CDR3. Germline CDR1 and CDR2: MNHNY and SVGAGI (reference sequence). V lost 2 bases and J lost 0, with 10 bases in between. The CDR3 sequence is CASSYTGLMNTEAFF. The CDR3 coding sequence is TGTGCCAGCAGTTACACGGGACTCATGAACACTGAAGCTTTCTTT.

On this clonotype itself: This may come from a read error, since a much larger clone is one base off. This rearrangement joins TRBV6-1 to TRBJ2-7; 9 nucleotides agree with TRBD1. Germline CDR1 reads MNHNS; CDR2 reads SASEGT. This CDR3 has 14 residues. DNA for the CDR3: TGTACCACCCGTTCGGGACAGGGCACATACGAGCAGTACTTC. It codes for CTTRSGQGTYEQYF.